The 31 T cell receptor beta chains below come from one sample, sequenced in a study of human T cells and chemical hapten exposure. The time point: pre-sensitization, week 0. Documented treatment: therapeutic diphenylcyclopropenone sensitization with weekly scalp DPC. TCRdb analysed the RACE reads with MiXCR anew, one entry per CDR3 protein. This table holds a few hundred thousand distinct CDR3 sequences, more than 6.5% found once. Here the sequenced sample was whole blood, taken in connection with sensitization to the hapten diphenylcyclopropenone (DPC). The receptors here all came from a woman between 40 and 55 years old with alopecia areata. Some clones in this sample may be carry-over from other donors' samples.

Many counts were recorded for this clonotype. The V and J genes are TRBV6-5 and TRBJ2-2; TRBD2 matches 14 bases. Germline CDR1 reads MNHEY; CDR2 reads SVGAGI. Germline trimming cut 0 bases from V and 9 bases from J; bases unmatched to any gene: 3. The CDR3 has 16 residues. The CDR3 reads CASSYSGTSGSRELFF. CDR3 DNA sequence: TGTGCCAGCAGTTACTCCGGGACTAGCGGGAGTAGGGAGCTGTTTTTT.

V gene TRBV29-1 combines with J gene TRBJ1-2; a possible D gene is TRBD1 (6 bases). CDR1 and CDR2 (germline): SQVTM, ANQGSEA. The V end lost 6 bases, the J end lost 4 bases, and 15 bases lay between the germline ends. This CDR3 is 13 amino acids long. The CDR3 spells CSVAQGRIYGYTF. CDR3 nucleotides: TGCAGCGTGGCTCAGGGGAGGATCTATGGCTACACCTTC.

This clonotype was recorded a few times. V is TRBV6-5 and J is TRBJ2-2; D perhaps matches TRBD1 (5 bases). The ends were cut back, 6 bases at V and 5 bases at J, with 16 bases in the middle. The germline CDR1 and CDR2 sequences are MNHEY and SVGAGI. The CDR3 spans 15 residues. The DNA of the CDR3 is TGTGCCAGCAGACAAGCGTCAGGGCGTACCGGGGAGCTGTTTTTT. It translates to CASRQASGRTGELFF.

The V and J genes are TRBV29-1 and TRBJ1-2; 11 nucleotides match TRBD1. This CDR3 has 17 residues. V lost 3 bases to trimming and J lost 2 bases; unmatched junction nucleotides: 11. Germline V gene data show CDR1 as SQVTM and CDR2 as ANQGSEA. The CDR3 DNA follows: TGCAGCGTTGACCCTGGGACAGGGGGGGGCGAGAACTATGGCTACACCTTC. It yields the protein CSVDPGTGGGENYGYTF.

This clonotype occurred once. Mismatch with germline at one junction end may stem from a read error. V usage is TRBV9 and J usage is TRBJ1-1; 9 bases agree with TRBD1. In germline, CDR1 is SGDLS, CDR2 YYNGEE. The CDR3 consists of 17 residues. CDR3 loop: CVSSDSPGTGPNTEAFF. DNA for the CDR3: TGTGTCAGCAGTGACAGTCCCGGGACAGGGCCGAACACTGAAGCTTTCTTT.

The V gene is TRBV12-3 or TRBV12-4, the J gene TRBJ1-1; 11 bases are a match to TRBD1. The junction had 12 bases not matched to a gene; V was cut back by 5 bases and J by 10 bases. The CDR3 extends over 15 amino acids. CDR3: CASSLQDRGPGGAFF. The CDR3 nucleotides are TGTGCCAGCAGTCTGCAGGACAGGGGGCCCGGCGGAGCTTTCTTT.

V is TRBV5-1 and J is TRBJ2-3; D unresolved. The CDR3 loop spans 13 amino acids. V gave up 4 bases and J gave up 3 bases, with 9 bases separating them. Germline CDR1 and CDR2: SGHRS and YFSETQ. The CDR3 spells CASSTARTDTQYF. CDR3 DNA: TGCGCCAGCAGCACTGCGAGGACAGATACGCAGTATTTT.

This clonotype occurred a few times. The chain has TRBV5-1 and TRBJ1-2; D might be TRBD1 (6 bases). There are 15 residues in the CDR3. V lost 2 bases and J 1 base, leaving 12 bases between the germline ends. Germline V gives CDR1 SGHRS, CDR2 YFSETQ. The CDR3 nucleotides read TGCGCCAGCAGCTTTGTGGCAGGGGATAACTATGGCTACACCTTC. It is translated as CASSFVAGDNYGYTF. Complete variable domain (other parts from reference TRBV5-1 and TRBJ1-2): KAGVTQTPRYLIKTRGQQVTLSCSPISGHRSVSWYQQTPGQGLQFLFEYFSETQRNKGNFPGRFSGRQFSNSRSEMNVSTLELGDSALYLCASSFVAGDNYGYTFGSGTRLTVV.

V and J are TRBV20-1 and TRBJ2-2, with 8 bases lining up with TRBD2. Per the germline V gene, CDR1 is DFQATT and CDR2 is SNEGSKA (reference sequence). J gave up 5 bases and V 0 bases, and 8 bases lay outside the gene matches. The CDR3 is 16 amino acids. The CDR3 region is CSARDLGRGTTGELFF. The DNA for the CDR3 is TGCAGTGCTAGAGACCTCGGGAGGGGTACAACCGGGGAGCTGTTTTTT.

A few counts support this clonotype. V and J are TRBV24-1 and TRBJ2-3; D unclear. This CDR3 has 12 amino acids. The germline CDR1 and CDR2 sequences are KGHDR and SFDVKD. The V end was cut by 3 bases, the J end by 2 bases, with 2 bases between. The CDR3 nucleotides are TGTGCCACCAGTGATGCCACAGATACGCAGTATTTT. It yields the protein CATSDATDTQYF.

This clonotype was counted a few times. This chain joins TRBV6-1 and TRBJ2-2, with D perhaps TRBD2 (5 bases). Deletions cut 4 bases from V and 3 bases from J, with 12 bases between. Germline values: CDR1 MNHNS, CDR2 SASEGT. This CDR3 is 15 amino acids long. CDR3 region: CASSGWTSDTGELFF. The CDR3 nucleotides are TGTGCCAGCAGTGGATGGACTTCGGACACCGGGGAGCTGTTTTTT.

This chain links TRBV15 with TRBJ2-3, with 12 bases that match TRBD2. Germline values: CDR1 LNHNV, CDR2 YYDKDF (reference sequence). Trimming cost V 5 bases and J 1 base; bases outside gene matches: 7. The CDR3 has 17 residues. The CDR3 DNA follows: TGTGCCACCAGCGGGCTAGCGGGAGGGCCGGGCACAGATACGCAGTATTTT. Translated: CATSGLAGGPGTDTQYF.

The chain combines TRBV7-8 with TRBJ2-7; 7 nucleotides line up with TRBD1. This CDR3 has 14 amino acids. Trimming at V came to 0 bases and at J to 4 bases, leaving 3 bases not matched to a gene. Germline V lookup: CDR1 SGHVS, CDR2 FQNEAQ. The CDR3 spells CASSLAGGWYEQYF. The CDR3 bases are TGTGCCAGCAGCTTAGCAGGGGGCTGGTACGAGCAGTACTTC.

The chain couples TRBV29-1 to TRBJ2-7; the match to TRBD2 covers 8 bases. This CDR3 is built from 12 residues. Per germline, CDR1 SQVTM and CDR2 ANQGSEA. V dropped 7 bases and J dropped 6; count of bases not matched to a gene: 8. CDR3 residues: CSARRAGGEQYF. CDR3 DNA: TGCAGCGCGAGGAGGGCGGGAGGCGAGCAGTACTTC.

This clonotype was counted only a few times. The rearrangement uses TRBV29-1 and TRBJ2-3, with no clear D. Between the trimmed V and J ends, which lost 7 bases and 4 bases, there was a span of 15 bases. CDR1 and CDR2 (germline): SQVTM, ANQGSEA. There are 13 residues in the CDR3. CDR3 nucleotide sequence: TGCAGCGCAAGGGCCCAGTCCCCAGATACGCAGTATTTT. Translated, it gives CSARAQSPDTQYF.

The chain employs TRBV6-2 or TRBV6-3 and TRBJ2-3; 8 bases agree with TRBD2. The CDR3 totals 18 residues. The germline V gene has CDR1 MNHEY and CDR2 SVGEGT. The V and J ends lost 2 bases and 6 bases, in that order; junction bases with no gene match: 16. The CDR3 DNA sequence: TGTGCCAGCAGTTACCCCATCTGGTCAGCGGGAGATCCGGATACGCAGTATTTT. It translates to CASSYPIWSAGDPDTQYF.

The V and J genes are TRBV29-1 and TRBJ2-1; TRBD1 agrees at 8 bases. This CDR3 region has 13 residues. CDR1 and CDR2 from the germline V gene are SQVTM and ANQGSEA. Germline trimming cut 2 bases from V and 6 bases from J; bases unmatched to any gene: 3. Here the CDR3 reads CSVENDRGNEQFF. Written as DNA, the CDR3 is TGCAGCGTTGAAAATGACAGGGGCAATGAGCAGTTCTTC.

The J gene is TRBJ2-7, the V gene TRBV18, with D possibly matching TRBD2 (6 bases). The germline V and J ends were trimmed by 3 bases and 7 bases, with 19 bases remaining between them. The germline V gene has CDR1 KGHSH and CDR2 LQKENI. CDR3 size: 15 residues. The CDR3 sequence is CASSPPDRGLGEQYF. The CDR3 DNA follows: TGTGCCAGCTCACCCCCTGATCGGGGGTTGGGAGAGCAGTACTTC.

J is TRBJ1-2 and V is TRBV5-1; perhaps TRBD1 as D (5 bases). The CDR3 has 15 amino acids. Germline V CDR1 and CDR2: SGHRS, YFSETQ. V shed 3 bases and J shed 5 bases, with 17 bases lying between them. Written as DNA, the CDR3 is TGCGCCAGCAGCTCTGGGGCCGGGGGTGCTTATGGCTACACCTTC. Its translation: CASSSGAGGAYGYTF.

The rearrangement uses TRBV18 and TRBJ2-6; D call uncertain. V lost 6 bases to trimming and J lost 4 bases, with 16 bases between them. Germline V lookup: CDR1 KGHSH, CDR2 LQKENI. The CDR3 runs to 16 residues. The DNA of the CDR3 is TGTGCCAGCTCCTCCTCCGCCAACCCCGGGGCCAACGTCCTGACTTTC. Translating it yields CASSSSANPGANVLTF.

In its sample, this clonotype was seen a few times. This chain connects TRBV5-1 to TRBJ2-3, with 9 nucleotides matching TRBD2. The trim removed 1 base at V and 1 base at J, leaving 4 bases unmatched. The germline V gene has CDR1 SGHRS and CDR2 YFSETQ. CDR3 length: 16 residues. The CDR3 bases are TGCGCCAGCAGCTTGCCGGGCGGGAGGGGCACAGATACGCAGTATTTT. Translated: CASSLPGGRGTDTQYF.

This clonotype was observed a few times. The V and J genes are TRBV7-9 and TRBJ1-5; weak D call: TRBD1 (5 bases). V was trimmed by 5 bases and J by 5 bases, leaving 10 bases between them. The CDR3 is made up of 13 amino acids. Germline loops: CDR1 SEHNR, CDR2 FQNEAQ (reference sequence). The CDR3 here is CASSAGDHQPQHF. The DNA for the CDR3 is TGTGCCAGCAGCGCGGGGGACCATCAGCCCCAGCATTTT.

This clonotype appeared a few times. This chain uses TRBV29-1 with TRBJ2-2; the D gene is possibly TRBD1 (5 bases). Germline assignment: CDR1 SQVTM and CDR2 ANQGSEA. The CDR3 is made up of 15 amino acids. Trimming removed 5 bases from V and 2 bases from J, with 15 bases in between. CDR3 nucleotide sequence: TGCAGCGTTTTAAGGGGTTGGGTAAACACCGGGGAGCTGTTTTTT. Its translation is CSVLRGWVNTGELFF.

This clonotype showed up many times. The chain carries TRBV4-1 and TRBJ1-2; TRBD1 agrees at 8 bases. There are 16 residues in the CDR3. Losses at the gene ends were 2 bases for V and 8 bases for J; bases not matched to a gene: 13. CDR1 MGHRA and CDR2 YSYEKL come from the germline V gene. DNA for the CDR3: TGCGCCAGCAGCCAACCCCCTCGGACAGGGCTCGGCGGCTACACCTTC. Translated: CASSQPPRTGLGGYTF.

This rearrangement joins TRBV6-5 to TRBJ2-5, with 7 bases fitting TRBD1. The germline gives CDR1 MNHEY, CDR2 SVGAGI. The V gene end was trimmed by 4 bases and the J gene end by 1 base; junction bases not matched to a gene: 9. This CDR3 has 16 amino acids. CDR3: CASSFTGTEGQETQYF. In nucleotides, the CDR3 is TGTGCCAGCAGTTTTACGGGGACAGAAGGCCAAGAGACCCAGTACTTC.

This clonotype occurred a few times. V and J are TRBV20-1 and TRBJ1-6; D is unresolved. CDR1 and CDR2 from the germline V gene are DFQATT and SNEGSKA (reference sequence). This CDR3 contains 15 residues. Trimming removed 2 bases from V and 13 bases from J, with 21 bases in between. The chain's CDR3 is CSARSRILQSFPLHF. The DNA of the CDR3 is TGCAGTGCTAGATCCAGAATTCTACAGTCTTTTCCCCTCCACTTT.

This clonotype was observed a few times. The chain has TRBV7-9 and TRBJ2-7; D ambiguous. Trimming removed 4 bases from V and 1 base from J, with 14 bases in between. CDR1 and CDR2 from the germline V gene are SEHNR and FQNEAQ (reference sequence). The CDR3 length is 15 residues. DNA for the CDR3: TGTGCCAGCAGCTCCCGGCGAGGCCGGTCCTACGAGCAGTACTTC. Protein product: CASSSRRGRSYEQYF.

In this sample, this clonotype turned up many times. V is TRBV7-8 and J is TRBJ1-5; no clear D. Germline CDR1 reads SGHVS; CDR2 reads FQNEAQ. Trimming left V 11 bases short and J 0 bases short, with 11 bases between. The CDR3 is made up of 13 amino acids. Here the CDR3 DNA reads TGTGCCCGCTCGGGTTATAGCAATCAGCCCCAGCATTTT. This sequence encodes CARSGYSNQPQHF.

This clonotype was recorded many times. CDR3 sequence (DNA): TGTGCCACCAGTGATTCTGGACGTGGTGGCTACACCTTC. Amino acids: CATSDSGRGGYTF. V and J are TRBV24-1 and TRBJ1-2; no reliable D call. This CDR3 spans 13 amino acids. Trimming stripped 2 bases from V and 7 bases from J, with 10 bases between. Germline loops: CDR1 KGHDR, CDR2 SFDVKD.

This clonotype appeared a few times. The chain links TRBV29-1 to TRBJ2-1; D is unclear. CDR1 is SQVTM and CDR2 is ANQGSEA in the germline V gene. Trimming shortened V by 4 bases and J by 8 bases, and 12 bases separated the two germline ends. The length of the CDR3 is 12 residues. CDR3 nucleotide sequence: TGCAGCGTTGTACCTTTGGGCGATGAGCAGTTCTTC. Encoded protein: CSVVPLGDEQFF.

CDR3 sequence (DNA): TGCGCCAGCAGCCCCCTGAGGTCAATCGGATCAGATACGCAGTATTTT. Protein: CASSPLRSIGSDTQYF. The chain is built from TRBV4-1 and TRBJ2-3; D is unclear. Germline V gene sequence: CDR1 MGHRA, CDR2 YSYEKL. CDR3 length equals 16 residues. Trimming took off 4 bases at V and 4 bases at J, with 18 bases between the two ends.